Following are 2 T cell receptor beta chains from one sample sequenced in a study of cytomegalovirus exposure and HLA in healthy donors. In the PCR, 60 Vbeta and 13 Jbeta primers were used. The protocol was immunoSEQ multiplex PCR, while the TCRdb copy is restricted to in-frame clones and leaves out a portion. The sample shows over 150,000 clones, roughly two thirds of them seen only once. The sample consisted of PBMCs. These receptors all come from a woman between 40 and 50 years old in good health and CMV-seropositive.

This chain links TRBV29-1 with TRBJ2-5, with 7 bases identical to TRBD2. Matching the DNA end better, TRBJ2-7 makes the J call doubtful. From germline, CDR1 is SQVTM and CDR2 ANQGSEA. This CDR3 contains 14 residues. For the CDR3, the DNA is TGCAGCGTTTCCGGTCGAGCGGGATCCTACGAGCAGTACTTC. Protein sequence: CSVSGRAGSYEQYF.

The V call is TRBV4-3, the J call TRBJ2-3, with a weak D call TRBD2 (5 bases). Per the germline V gene, CDR1 is LGHNA and CDR2 is YSLEER. The V end was cut by 1 base, the J end by 2 bases, with 13 bases between. The CDR3 contains 16 residues. The CDR3 protein is CASSQGLPQYTDTQYF. The CDR3, as DNA: TGCGCCAGCAGCCAAGGACTACCGCAATACACAGATACGCAGTATTTT.